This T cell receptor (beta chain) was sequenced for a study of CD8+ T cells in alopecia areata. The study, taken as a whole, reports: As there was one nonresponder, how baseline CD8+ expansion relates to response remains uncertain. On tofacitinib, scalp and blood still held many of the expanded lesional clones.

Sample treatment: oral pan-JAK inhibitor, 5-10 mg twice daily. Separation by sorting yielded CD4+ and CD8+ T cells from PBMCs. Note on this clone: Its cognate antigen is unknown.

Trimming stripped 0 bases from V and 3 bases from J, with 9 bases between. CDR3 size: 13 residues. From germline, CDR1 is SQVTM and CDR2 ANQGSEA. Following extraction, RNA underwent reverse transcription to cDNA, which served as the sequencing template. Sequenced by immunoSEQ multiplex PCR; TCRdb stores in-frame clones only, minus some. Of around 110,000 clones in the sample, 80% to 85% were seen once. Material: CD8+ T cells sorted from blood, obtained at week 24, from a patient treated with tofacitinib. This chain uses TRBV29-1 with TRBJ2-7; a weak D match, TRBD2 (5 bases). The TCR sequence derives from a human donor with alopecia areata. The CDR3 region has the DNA TGCAGCGTTGAAGAGGACGGGAACTACGAGCAGTACTTC. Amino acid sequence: CSVEEDGNYEQYF.